The 27 T cell receptor beta chains below come from one sample, sequenced in a study of PD-L1 blockade in urothelial cancer. As to time point: pretreatment peripheral blood. The repertoire was sequenced with immunoSEQ multiplex PCR; TCRdb's copy has only in-frame clones and lacks some. The sample holds about 95,000 clones; around 91% are singletons and the top ten take 1.5% to 2%. The specimen was PBMCs, collected around atezolizumab (anti-PD-L1) treatment. Receptor source: a man aged 55 to 70 with urothelial cancer.

This clone showed up just once. The chain couples TRBV9 to TRBJ1-2; maybe TRBD1 (5 bases). The V end was cut by 4 bases, the J end by 3 bases, with 16 bases between. Germline V gene data show CDR1 as SGDLS and CDR2 as YYNGEE. CDR3 length: 15 residues. The CDR3 nucleotides read TGTGCCAGCAGCTCTTCTGGGGGGAGGTACTATGGCTACACCTTC. Its protein product is CASSSSGGRYYGYTF.

The chain carries TRBV30 and TRBJ1-1; a possible D gene is TRBD1 (5 bases). CDR3 length: 16 amino acids. V was clipped by 2 bases and J by 1 base, with 17 bases between them. CDR1 and CDR2 from the germline V gene are GTSNPN and SVGIG (reference sequence). The chain's CDR3 is CAWSPGLQRGNTEAFF. DNA of the CDR3: TGTGCCTGGAGTCCGGGACTGCAAAGGGGGAACACTGAAGCTTTCTTT.

The chain joins TRBV30 to TRBJ1-2; TRBD1 agrees at 8 bases. CDR1 and CDR2 (germline): GTSNPN, SVGIG (reference sequence). The CDR3 runs 12 residues. V lost 7 bases to trimming and J lost 1 base; unmatched junction nucleotides: 2. The CDR3 loop is CALDRDNYGYTF. For the CDR3, the DNA is TGTGCCTTGGACAGGGATAACTATGGCTACACCTTC.

V gene TRBV14 combines with J gene TRBJ1-6, with D perhaps TRBD1 (6 bases). Germline V CDR1 and CDR2: SGHDN, FVKESK. The CDR3 is 18 amino acids. V lost 3 bases, J lost 0 bases, and 15 bases lay in between. The CDR3 protein is CASSQEDSAFSYNSPLHF. DNA for the CDR3: TGTGCCAGCAGCCAGGAGGACAGTGCCTTCTCCTATAATTCACCCCTCCACTTT.

V gene TRBV5-3 combines with J gene TRBJ2-5, with D possibly TRBD1 on 6 matching bases. TRBV5-3 is assigned to the ORF class and has an uncertain function. V gave up 1 base and J gave up 4 bases, with 11 bases separating them. The length of the CDR3 is 14 residues. The CDR3 nucleotides read TGTGCCAGAAGCTTGAGGGACACATCAGAGACCCAGTACTTC. This sequence encodes CARSLRDTSETQYF.

The chain employs TRBV5-1 and TRBJ1-2, with D perhaps TRBD1 (6 bases). V shed 1 base and J shed 4 bases, with 8 bases lying between them. CDR1 SGHRS and CDR2 YFSETQ come from the germline V gene. The CDR3 loop spans 13 amino acids. The CDR3 DNA reads TGCGCCAGCAGCTTGACAGGGTCCTATGGCTACACCTTC. Protein sequence: CASSLTGSYGYTF.

This chain uses TRBV5-6 with TRBJ2-7; TRBD1 agrees at 9 bases. The CDR3 loop spans 16 amino acids. Losses at the gene ends were 2 bases for V and 5 bases for J; bases not matched to a gene: 11. The germline V gene encodes CDR1 SGHDT and CDR2 YYEEEE. The CDR3 nucleotides read TGTGCCAGCAGCTTTTTTGAACCGGACAGGGGCAACGAGCAGTACTTC. It codes for CASSFFEPDRGNEQYF.

V gene TRBV2 combines with J gene TRBJ2-1; the match to TRBD2 covers 7 bases. V shed 5 bases, J shed 5 bases, and the junction held 9 bases outside the gene matches. Germline CDR1 reads SNHLY; CDR2 reads FYNNEI. This CDR3 region has 15 residues. The CDR3 spells CASSKSGDPNNEQFF. In DNA, the CDR3 is TGTGCCAGCAGTAAAAGCGGGGATCCGAACAATGAGCAGTTCTTC.

The chain recombines TRBV10-2 with TRBJ1-6; maybe TRBD1 (6 bases). This CDR3 has 17 amino acids. Germline V CDR1 and CDR2: WSHSY, SAAADI. The V and J ends lost 0 bases and 9 bases respectively, with 18 bases between them. The CDR3, as DNA: TGCGCCAGCAGTGAGTCCGCCGGGGCAGGGGTTCCTTCACCCCTCCACTTT. This translates into CASSESAGAGVPSPLHF.

This clone was detected only once. The V gene is TRBV19, the J gene TRBJ2-1, with 10 positions matching TRBD1. This CDR3 region has 15 residues. Trimming at V came to 1 base and at J to 8 bases, leaving 5 bases not matched to a gene. The V gene's germline CDR1 is LNHDA and CDR2 SQIVND (reference sequence). The DNA for the CDR3 is TGTGCCAGTAGTATAGTGGGACAGGGGTATGATGAGCAGTTCTTC. Protein: CASSIVGQGYDEQFF.

The chain recombines TRBV4-3 with TRBJ2-5, with 8 bases lining up with TRBD1. This CDR3 is 16 amino acids long. The germline V gene has CDR1 LGHNA and CDR2 YSLEER. The ends lost 3 bases at V and 2 bases at J; junction bases unmatched: 8. CDR3: CASSQNLQGAQETQYF. The CDR3 nucleotides are TGCGCCAGCAGCCAGAACCTGCAGGGGGCGCAAGAGACCCAGTACTTC.

The V call is TRBV7-9, the J call TRBJ2-1, with 10 bases matching TRBD2. CDR3 length: 16 residues. V was clipped by 4 bases and J by 6 bases; unmatched bases: 9. Germline V gene sequence: CDR1 SEHNR, CDR2 FQNEAQ (reference sequence). The chain's CDR3 is CASSSISGRVSNEQFF. The CDR3 nucleotides are TGTGCCAGCAGCTCCATCAGCGGGAGGGTTTCCAATGAGCAGTTCTTC. Full variable domain (outside the CDR3, taken from reference TRBV7-9 and TRBJ2-1): DTGVSQNPRHKITKRGQNVTFRCDPISEHNRLYWYRQTLGQGPEFLTYFQNEAQLEKSRLLSDRFSAERPKGSFSTLEIQRTEQGDSAMYLCASSSISGRVSNEQFFGPGTRLTVL.

This clone appeared once. The chain links TRBV5-1 to TRBJ2-1; 9 nucleotides line up with TRBD2. CDR3 length: 14 residues. The V gene's germline CDR1 is SGHRS and CDR2 YFSETQ. V lost 2 bases, J lost 6 bases, and 3 bases stayed unmatched. CDR3 region: CASSLGGGANEQFF. For the CDR3, the DNA is TGCGCCAGCAGCTTAGGCGGGGGGGCCAATGAGCAGTTCTTC.

J is TRBJ1-1 and V is TRBV7-2, with TRBD1 identical over 8 bases. With 5 bases clipped from V and 1 base from J, the junction kept 12 bases outside the gene matches. Per germline, CDR1 SGHTA and CDR2 FQGNSA. The CDR3 has 17 amino acids. CDR3 amino acids: CASSPTGRTGRNTEAFF. Written as DNA, the CDR3 is TGTGCCAGCAGCCCAACCGGAAGGACAGGGAGGAACACTGAAGCTTTCTTT.

This chain uses TRBV5-6 with TRBJ2-2, with 9 nucleotides matching TRBD1. Germline loops: CDR1 SGHDT, CDR2 YYEEEE. The V segment lost 3 bases and the J segment 6 bases; nucleotides outside the gene matches: 3. This CDR3 region has 14 residues. The CDR3 loop is CASSWDRAAGELFF. For the CDR3, the DNA is TGTGCCAGCAGCTGGGACAGGGCGGCCGGGGAGCTGTTTTTT.

The chain employs TRBV18 and TRBJ2-3, with 11 bases aligning to TRBD2. The CDR3 extends over 17 amino acids. Germline V lookup: CDR1 KGHSH, CDR2 LQKENI. The junction had 10 bases not matched to a gene; V was cut back by 3 bases and J by 5 bases. The CDR3 DNA reads as TGTGCCAGCTCACCTAGCGGGGGGGCCCGATCGAAAGATACGCAGTATTTT. It is translated as CASSPSGGARSKDTQYF.

CDR3 DNA: TGTGCCTGGGAACTACAGGGAGTTGAGCAGTTCTTC. Encoded protein: CAWELQGVEQFF. The rearrangement uses TRBV30 and TRBJ2-1; a possible D gene is TRBD1 (6 bases). CDR3 size: 12 residues. Germline CDR1 and CDR2: GTSNPN and SVGIG (reference sequence). Between the trimmed V and J ends, which lost 5 bases and 9 bases, there was a span of 14 bases.

The genes are TRBV5-4 and TRBJ1-2; weak D call: TRBD1 (5 bases). CDR3 size: 13 residues. In germline, CDR1 is SGHNT, CDR2 YYREEE (reference sequence). V lost 1 base and J lost 8, with 12 bases in between. CDR3 in amino acids: CASSLKGARGYTF. As DNA, the CDR3 is TGTGCCAGCAGCTTGAAAGGGGCGCGAGGCTACACCTTC.

The rearrangement uses TRBV10-3 and TRBJ2-3; 8 positions agree with TRBD2. Losses at the gene ends were 6 bases for V and 2 bases for J; bases not matched to a gene: 7. CDR1 and CDR2 from the germline V gene are ENHRY and SYGVKD. This CDR3 has 15 amino acids. The DNA of the CDR3 is TGTGCCATCAGCGGGGGGGCCGCCCCCACAGATACGCAGTATTTT. Its protein is CAISGGAAPTDTQYF.

The chain carries TRBV11-3 and TRBJ2-3; possible D gene TRBD2, 5 bases. The CDR3 runs 13 residues. V was pared by 5 bases and J by 2 bases, with 8 bases between. Germline loops: CDR1 SGHNT, CDR2 YENEEA. CDR3 DNA: TGTGCCAGCAGCCTCGGGAACACAGATACGCAGTATTTT. Its protein product is CASSLGNTDTQYF.

The rearrangement links TRBV6-1 to TRBJ1-2; D unclear. CDR1 and CDR2 (germline): MNHNS, SASEGT. Trimming removed 6 bases at V and 4 bases at J, with 15 bases between. The CDR3 is made up of 14 amino acids. The CDR3 DNA is TGTGCCAGCAGCGGCGGGGTACAGATCTATGGCTACACCTTC. Translation gives CASSGGVQIYGYTF.

The chain employs TRBV2 and TRBJ2-1; 10 bases map to TRBD2. There are 16 residues in the CDR3. Per germline, CDR1 SNHLY and CDR2 FYNNEI. Unmatched junction bases numbered 3, after V lost 4 bases and J lost 0 bases. The CDR3 loop is CASSVASGSSYNEQFF. The CDR3 region has the DNA TGTGCCAGCAGTGTGGCTAGCGGGAGCTCCTACAATGAGCAGTTCTTC. Full variable domain (remainder filled in from reference TRBV2 and TRBJ2-1): EPEVTQTPSHQVTQMGQEVILRCVPISNHLYFYWYRQILGQKVEFLVSFYNNEISEKSEIFDDQFSVERPDGSNFTLKIRSTKLEDSAMYFCASSVASGSSYNEQFFGPGTRLTVL.

The chain links TRBV5-1 to TRBJ1-2; D is undetermined. The V end was cut by 5 bases, the J end by 3 bases, with 14 bases between. CDR1 is SGHRS and CDR2 is YFSETQ in the germline V gene. CDR3 size: 14 residues. As DNA, the CDR3 is TGCGCCAGCAGTTCTGTTGGTAGCGACTATGGCTACACCTTC. As protein: CASSSVGSDYGYTF.

J is TRBJ2-7 and V is TRBV4-3; weak D call: TRBD2 (5 bases). The CDR3 consists of 13 residues. Germline values: CDR1 LGHNA, CDR2 YSLEER. V was clipped by 0 bases and J by 6 bases, with 9 bases between them. The CDR3 nucleotides read TGCGCCAGCAGCCAAGAAGCGGAATCCGAGCAGTACTTC. This codes for CASSQEAESEQYF.

The chain carries TRBV4-1 and TRBJ1-2; 7 nucleotides agree with TRBD1. V lost 3 bases, J lost 7 bases, and 5 bases stayed unmatched. Germline V gene data show CDR1 as MGHRA and CDR2 as YSYEKL. The CDR3 sequence is 13 residues long. DNA of the CDR3: TGCGCCAGCAGCCATGAGGGGGCTCGTGGCTACACCTTC. It translates to CASSHEGARGYTF.

V is TRBV21-1 and J is TRBJ2-7; the DNA was not used to check the table's D call, TRBD2. TRBV21-1 is a pseudogene locus. The CDR3 extends over 17 amino acids. This CDR3 reads CASSIQTRAGKTYEQYF. For the CDR3, the DNA is TGTGCCAGCAGCATCCAGACGAGGGCGGGGAAAACCTACGAGCAGTACTTC.

The rearrangement uses TRBV5-4 and TRBJ2-5, with 7 bases that match TRBD2. This CDR3 region has 14 residues. V trimming: 4 bases; J trimming: 4 bases; junction bases outside the gene matches: 7. Per germline, CDR1 SGHNT and CDR2 YYREEE (reference sequence). CDR3 residues: CASSEYSGRETQYF. The CDR3 coding sequence is TGTGCCAGCAGCGAATATAGCGGGCGAGAGACCCAGTACTTC. The full variable domain, with the rest looked up from reference TRBV5-4 and TRBJ2-5, is ETGVTQSPTHLIKTRGQQVTLRCSSQSGHNTVSWYQQALGQGPQFIFQYYREEENGRGNFPPRFSGLQFPNYSSELNVNALELDDSALYLCASSEYSGRETQYFGPGTRLLVL.